A selection of T cell receptor beta chains follows, all from one sample in a study of OX40 agonist ivuxolimab in advanced cancers. The method was immunoSEQ multiplex PCR; TCRdb's version includes in-frame clones alone and lacks a portion of them. Of 69,000 or so clones listed, around 84% are singletons. Sequenced here: CD4+ or CD8+ T cells sorted from blood, sampled in a trial of the OX40 agonist ivuxolimab. These TCRs come from an adult with an advanced solid tumor such as melanoma, head and neck, liver or kidney cancer. The CDR3 runs from the conserved cysteine through the conserved F or W. A D gene is named only where the DNA matches it firmly. Rows give clone size only sometimes, using once, few, many, or a class for an expanded clone.

V	size	J	D	DNA	CDR3
TRBV5-1	NA	TRBJ2-7	TRBD1	TGCGCCAGCAGCTTGGGGGGACAGGGCCCCCTCATCTTC	CASSLGGQGPLIF
TRBV18	NA	TRBJ1-1	TRBD1	TGTGCCAGCTCAAAAATAGGGCAGGGGGGCACTGAAGCTTTCTTT	CASSKIGQGGTEAFF
TRBV5-1	few	TRBJ2-1	NA	TGCGCCAGCAGCTTCACCACCACGGGAGATTTCAATGAGCAGTTCTTC	CASSFTTTGDFNEQFF
TRBV11-3	NA	TRBJ2-5	NA	TGTGCCAGCAGCTTGGGGGCGACAGAGACCCAGTACTTC	CASSLGATETQYF
TRBV28	NA	TRBJ2-3	TRBD1	TGTGCCAGCAGTTTTTCGGACAGGGGGACAGATACGCAGTATTTT	CASSFSDRGTDTQYF
TRBV6-5	once	TRBJ1-4	NA	TGTGCCAGCAGTCGGGACATCGGGGCCAATGAAAAACTGTTTTTT	CASSRDIGANEKLFF
TRBV7-9	once	TRBJ2-1	NA	TGTGCCAGCAGCTTCGATCGGGGGAGGTCCGATGAGCAGTTCTTC	CASSFDRGRSDEQFF
TRBV25-1	large	TRBJ1-4	NA	TGTGCCAGCAGTGACGGGAGCCGGGGAGAAAAACTGTTTTTT	CASSDGSRGEKLFF
TRBV4-3	NA	TRBJ1-2	NA	TGCGCCAGCAGCCAAGATCTAGGGTCTGGCTACACCTTC	CASSQDLGSGYTF
TRBV19	NA	TRBJ2-3	NA	TGTGCCAGTAGTGGCGGACGCACAGATACGCAGTATTTT	CASSGGRTDTQYF
TRBV14	NA	TRBJ2-2	NA	TGTGCCAGCAGCCAAGTCGTAGGGACCTTCACCGGGGAGCTGTTTTTT	CASSQVVGTFTGELFF
TRBV10-3	few	TRBJ2-7	NA	TGTGCCATCGGTGTAGGAGTCCCCTTTGGGGAGCAGTACTTC	CAIGVGVPFGEQYF
TRBV7-6	NA	TRBJ2-2	NA	TGTGCCAGCAGCTTATACCTAAGGCAGGGTGTGAACACCGGGGAGCTGTTTTTT	CASSLYLRQGVNTGELFF
TRBV14	NA	TRBJ2-7	TRBD2	TGTGCCAGCAGCACACTAGCGAACTCCTACGAGCAGTACTTC	CASSTLANSYEQYF
TRBV7-9	NA	TRBJ1-4	TRBD1	TGTGCCAGCAGCTCAACCTTGGGACAGGGGGATGAAAAACTGTTTTTT	CASSSTLGQGDEKLFF
TRBV5-1	NA	TRBJ1-3	NA	TGCGCCAGCAGCTTGGGACATCTTGAAAACACCATATATTTT	CASSLGHLENTIYF
TRBV6-5	NA	TRBJ2-7	NA	TGTGCCAGCAGCCGAACTTACAGGGTAGAGAACGAGCAGTACTTC	CASSRTYRVENEQYF
TRBV4-1	few	TRBJ2-3	TRBD2	TGCGCCAGCAGCCAACCACCTCTAAGCGGGGGGGCCCCTAACACAGATACGCAGTATTTT	CASSQPPLSGGAPNTDTQYF
TRBV2	NA	TRBJ1-3	NA	TGTGCCAGCAGTGAAGGGGGGCAGGCTGGAAACACCATATATTTT	CASSEGGQAGNTIYF
TRBV5-1	many	TRBJ1-4	NA	TGCGCCAGCAGCTTCTTGGGGGGTGAGAATGAAAAACTGTTTTTT	CASSFLGGENEKLFF
TRBV2	NA	TRBJ2-1	TRBD1	TGTGCCAGCAGTGAAGAGGGGGCTAATTTCAATGAGCAGTTCTTC	CASSEEGANFNEQFF
TRBV9	NA	TRBJ1-2	NA	TGTGCCAGCAGCGTAAACGGACCGACCAAAGATGGCTACACCTTC	CASSVNGPTKDGYTF
TRBV7-2	NA	TRBJ2-1	TRBD2	TGTGCCAGCAGCTCCGCTAGCGGGGCACGTGAGCAGTTCTTC	CASSSASGAREQFF
TRBV30	many	TRBJ1-4	TRBD1	TGTGCCTGGGCAAGGGGGCAGTTGAATGAAAAACTGTTTTTT	CAWARGQLNEKLFF
TRBV7-2	NA	TRBJ2-5	NA	TGTGCCAGCAGCTTTCGTGGGTACCAAGAGACCCAGTACTTC	CASSFRGYQETQYF
TRBV7-2	NA	TRBJ2-2	TRBD1	TGTGCCAGCAGCCTCCAAACCGGGACAGGTCTTGGGGAGCTGTTTTTT	CASSLQTGTGLGELFF
TRBV6-6	few	TRBJ2-1	TRBD2	TGTGCCAGCAGACTCGCGGGGGGCTTGAATGAGCAGTTCTTC	CASRLAGGLNEQFF
TRBV5-1	NA	TRBJ2-5	NA	TGCGCCAGCAGCTTAGCGCCCCAAGGGTCGTTCACCGCCCAGTACTTC	CASSLAPQGSFTAQYF
TRBV15	NA	TRBJ2-7	NA	TGTGCCACCAGCAGAGATGACAGTCCCTACGAGCAGTACTTC	CATSRDDSPYEQYF
TRBV14	NA	TRBJ2-3	NA	TGTGCCAGCAGCCGGAGGAGGACCACAGATACGCAGTATTTT	CASSRRRTTDTQYF
TRBV11-3	NA	TRBJ2-1	NA	TGTGCCAGCAGCTTAGATCCCAGGGAAATGCTCCAAGGCGATGAGCAGTTCTTC	CASSLDPREMLQGDEQFF
TRBV5-4	NA	TRBJ2-5	TRBD2	TGTGCCAGCAGCTCCGCCGGGACTAGCGCCTATGCAGAGACCCAGTACTTC	CASSSAGTSAYAETQYF
TRBV2	NA	TRBJ1-5	NA	TGTGCCAGCACCAGGGGTGATCAGCCCCAGCATTTT	CASTRGDQPQHF
TRBV19	NA	TRBJ2-1	TRBD1	TGTGCCAGTAGTATAGCCCCCACAGGGGGTCATCGCAATGAGCAGTTCTTC	CASSIAPTGGHRNEQFF
TRBV4-2	NA	TRBJ1-1	NA	TGTGCCAGCAGCCCAGCTGACCGGGACGCAGATGAAGCTTTCTTT	CASSPADRDADEAFF
TRBV5-1	few	TRBJ2-1	TRBD2	TGCGCCAGCAGCCTCGGGAGGGGACCTCCTAATGAGCAGTTCTTC	CASSLGRGPPNEQFF
TRBV6-1	NA	TRBJ2-7	NA	TGTGCCAGCTGGGCGGGACTTACATACGAGCAGTACTTC	CASWAGLTYEQYF
TRBV7-7	few	TRBJ2-5	TRBD1	TGTGCCAGCAGCTGGACAGGACAAGAGACCCAGTACTTC	CASSWTGQETQYF
TRBV28	NA	TRBJ1-1	NA	TGTGCCAGCAAGACCCCCAGGGGGAACACTGAAGCTTTCTTT	CASKTPRGNTEAFF
TRBV19	NA	TRBJ2-5	NA	TGTGCCAGTAGGCAGACCGGGAACCAAGAGACCCAGTACTTC	CASRQTGNQETQYF
TRBV2	NA	TRBJ2-5	NA	TGTGCCATCCTGGCGGAAGAGACCCAGTACTTC	CAILAEETQYF
TRBV20-1	NA	TRBJ2-1	NA	TGCAGTGCCAGGCGAGCCGATGAGCAGTTCTTC	CSARRADEQFF
TRBV4-2	NA	TRBJ2-1	NA	TGTGCCAGCAGCCAAGTCGGGGACAATGAGCAGTTCTTC	CASSQVGDNEQFF
TRBV29-1	NA	TRBJ1-1	TRBD1	TGCAGCGGACAACAGGGGGCTAACACTGAAGCTTTCTTT	CSGQQGANTEAFF
TRBV7-2	NA	TRBJ2-2	NA	TGTGCCAGCAGCTTAGGGCGGGGGCCGTACACCGGGGAGCTGTTTTTT	CASSLGRGPYTGELFF